This T cell receptor beta chain was obtained from a study of shared clonotypes between healthy human individuals. The table lists this clone with a count of one. V shed 0 bases, J shed 8 bases, and the junction held 10 bases outside the gene matches. Germline CDR1 is ENHRY and CDR2 is SYGVKD. The CDR3 spans 16 residues. Clones were read by immunoSEQ multiplex PCR, and TCRdb kept only the in-frame ones, dropping some. This table has 2.5 million or so clones, over 85% appearing once. Sample: naive CD4+ T cells sorted from blood. The subset: CD45RA+ positively selected. The chain joins TRBV10-3 to TRBJ1-2; 9 positions match TRBD1. The sequence derives from a man aged 18-30 years in good health. The CDR3, as DNA: TGTGCCATCAGTGAGTCGCCAAAACAGGGGGCGCGGGGCTACACCTTC. This translates into CAISESPKQGARGYTF.